This paragraph reports one T cell receptor beta chain. What it recognizes is unknown. These data belong to a study of cytomegalovirus exposure and HLA in healthy donors. Findings and caveats of the study: A later analysis by the authors found several of the most significant clusters apparently linked to common viral pathogens. In vitro, three CMV-associated chains proved specific for CMV antigens.

PCR amplification relied on 60 Vbeta primers (plus 13 Jbeta primers). Produced via immunoSEQ multiplex PCR; TCRdb's table is partial and in-frame only. The table has approximately 160,000 clones, roughly 71% seen once. The sequence came from a male donor in good health and CMV-seropositive. Source material: PBMCs.

CDR3 sequence reads: CASSVRGRQGVTEQYF. DNA for the CDR3: TGTGCCAGCAGTGTGAGAGGGCGACAGGGAGTTACCGAGCAGTACTTC. This chain links TRBV2 with TRBJ2-7; 7 bases are a match to TRBD1. The CDR3 sequence is 16 residues long. Germline V CDR1 and CDR2: SNHLY, FYNNEI. With 4 bases clipped from V and 6 bases from J, the junction kept 15 bases outside the gene matches.